The entry below describes one T cell receptor (beta chain). Its target is not known. Profiled with immunoSEQ multiplex PCR; TCRdb holds only in-frame clones, not every one. The repertoire holds around 200,000 clones, with approximately 75% as singletons. The data were taken from a study of cytotoxic CD8 clonotypes in ibrutinib-treated CLL. General observations from the study: A difference in sampling times existed between sustained-remission and progressing patients.

Cryopreserved PBMCs yielded approximately 2.2 micrograms of genomic DNA for TCR beta libraries. CDR3 length: 11 residues. CDR1 is SGHDN and CDR2 is FVKESK in the germline V gene. V was cut by 5 bases and J by 7 bases, with 6 bases left in between. This receptor was obtained from a human donor with chronic lymphocytic leukemia. The chain uses TRBV14 and TRBJ1-3; D gene ambiguous. The source material was PBMCs, sampled after 12 months of ibrutinib treatment. CDR3 protein: CASSSANTIYF. DNA for the CDR3: TGTGCCAGCAGCTCAGCTAACACCATATATTTT.